This T cell receptor (beta chain) derives from a study of cytomegalovirus exposure and HLA in healthy donors. Findings and limits, study-wide: Clonal expansion, a later analysis showed, was greater in HLA-associated TCR beta chains than in equally common others.

The V gene's germline CDR1 is SGHRS and CDR2 YFSETQ. CDR3 length: 16 residues. V lost 2 bases, J lost 0 bases, and 11 bases lay in between. Notes on this clone: The antigen remains unidentified.

Both 60 Vbeta primers and 13 Jbeta primers went into the PCR. TCRdb's copy holds only in-frame clones and misses some; the assay was immunoSEQ multiplex PCR. The data show fewer than 90,000 clones, roughly 80% seen once. The chain couples TRBV5-1 to TRBJ2-2, with TRBD1 as a possible D gene (6 bases). This receptor was taken from a male donor in good health and CMV-seronegative. Sequenced: PBMCs. The DNA for the CDR3 is TGCGCCAGCAGCTTTTTGGGGGCCGCGAACACCGGGGAGCTGTTTTTT. It specifies CASSFLGAANTGELFF.